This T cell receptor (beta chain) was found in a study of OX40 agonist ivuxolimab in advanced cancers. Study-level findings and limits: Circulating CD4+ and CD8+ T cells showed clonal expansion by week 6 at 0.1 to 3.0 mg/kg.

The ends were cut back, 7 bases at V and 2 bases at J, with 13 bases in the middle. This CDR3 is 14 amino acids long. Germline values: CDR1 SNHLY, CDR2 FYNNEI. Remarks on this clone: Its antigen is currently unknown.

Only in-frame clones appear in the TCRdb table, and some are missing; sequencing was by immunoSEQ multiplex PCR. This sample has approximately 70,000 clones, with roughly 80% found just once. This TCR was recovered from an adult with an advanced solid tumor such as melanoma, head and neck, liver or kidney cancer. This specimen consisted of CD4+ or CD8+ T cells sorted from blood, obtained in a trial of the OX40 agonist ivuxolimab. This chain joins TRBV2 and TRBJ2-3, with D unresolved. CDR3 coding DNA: TGTGCCAGCACTAATCCGCGAGCCACAGATACGCAGTATTTT. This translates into CASTNPRATDTQYF.